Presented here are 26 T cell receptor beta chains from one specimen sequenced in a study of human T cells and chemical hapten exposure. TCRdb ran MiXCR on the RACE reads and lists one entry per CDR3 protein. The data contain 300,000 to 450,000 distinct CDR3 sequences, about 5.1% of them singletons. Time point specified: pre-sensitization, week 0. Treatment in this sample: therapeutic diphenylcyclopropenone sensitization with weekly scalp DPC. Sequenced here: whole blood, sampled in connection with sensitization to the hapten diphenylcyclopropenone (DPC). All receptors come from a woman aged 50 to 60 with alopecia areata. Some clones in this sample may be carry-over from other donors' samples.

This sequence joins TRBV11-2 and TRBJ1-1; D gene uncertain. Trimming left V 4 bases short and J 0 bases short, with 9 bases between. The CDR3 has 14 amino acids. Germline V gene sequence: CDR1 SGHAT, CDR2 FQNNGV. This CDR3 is CASSYDTVNTEAFF. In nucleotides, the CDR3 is TGTGCCAGCAGCTACGACACGGTGAACACTGAAGCTTTCTTT.

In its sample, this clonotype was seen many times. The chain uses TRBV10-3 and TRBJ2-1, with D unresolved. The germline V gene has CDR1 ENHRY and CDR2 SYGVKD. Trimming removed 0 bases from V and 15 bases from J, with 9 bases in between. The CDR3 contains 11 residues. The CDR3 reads CAISESYYWFF. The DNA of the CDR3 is TGTGCCATCAGTGAGTCTTATTATTGGTTCTTC.

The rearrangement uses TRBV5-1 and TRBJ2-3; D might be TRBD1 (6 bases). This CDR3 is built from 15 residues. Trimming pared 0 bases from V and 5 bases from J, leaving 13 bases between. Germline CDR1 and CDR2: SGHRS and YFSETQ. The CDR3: CASSLVGAWVDTQYF. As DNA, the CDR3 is TGCGCCAGCAGCTTGGTGGGGGCTTGGGTAGATACGCAGTATTTT.

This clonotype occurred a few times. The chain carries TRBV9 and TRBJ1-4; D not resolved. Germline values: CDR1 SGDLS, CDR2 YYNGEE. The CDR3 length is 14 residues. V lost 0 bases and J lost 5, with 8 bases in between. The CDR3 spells CASSVDSGNEKLFF. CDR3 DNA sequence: TGTGCCAGCAGCGTAGACTCCGGAAATGAAAAACTGTTTTTT.

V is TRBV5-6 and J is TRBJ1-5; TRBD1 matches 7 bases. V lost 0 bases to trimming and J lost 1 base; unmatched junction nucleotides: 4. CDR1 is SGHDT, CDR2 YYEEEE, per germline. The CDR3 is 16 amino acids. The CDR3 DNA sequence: TGTGCCAGCAGCTTGGAGACAGGGCTAAGCAATCAGCCCCAGCATTTT. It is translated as CASSLETGLSNQPQHF.

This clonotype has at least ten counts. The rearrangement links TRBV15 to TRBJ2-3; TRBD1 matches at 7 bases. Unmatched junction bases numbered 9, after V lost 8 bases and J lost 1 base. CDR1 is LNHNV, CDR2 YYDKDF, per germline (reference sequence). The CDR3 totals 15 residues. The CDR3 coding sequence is TGTGCCACCCAACGGGACAGATCCCGCACAGATACGCAGTATTTT. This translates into CATQRDRSRTDTQYF.

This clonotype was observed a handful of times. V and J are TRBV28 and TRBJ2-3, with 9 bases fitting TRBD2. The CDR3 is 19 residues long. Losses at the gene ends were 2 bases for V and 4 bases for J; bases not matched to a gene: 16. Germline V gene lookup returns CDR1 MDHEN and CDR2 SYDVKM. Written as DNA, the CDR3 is TGTGCCAGCAGTTTAATTTTTTCGGCTAGCGGGAAAAAATCAGATACGCAGTATTTT. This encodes CASSLIFSASGKKSDTQYF.

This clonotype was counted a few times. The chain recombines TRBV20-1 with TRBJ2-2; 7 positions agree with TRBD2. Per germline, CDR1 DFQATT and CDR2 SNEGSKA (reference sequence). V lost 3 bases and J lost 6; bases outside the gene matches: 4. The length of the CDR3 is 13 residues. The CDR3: CSARTGLAGELFF. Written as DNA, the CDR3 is TGCAGTGCTAGGACTGGACTAGCCGGGGAGCTGTTTTTT.

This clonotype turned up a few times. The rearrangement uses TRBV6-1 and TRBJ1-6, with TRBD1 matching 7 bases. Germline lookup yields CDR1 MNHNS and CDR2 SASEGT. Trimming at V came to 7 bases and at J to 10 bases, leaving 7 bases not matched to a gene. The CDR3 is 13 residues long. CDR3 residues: CASKQGTASPLHF. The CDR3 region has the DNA TGTGCCAGCAAACAGGGGACGGCATCACCCCTCCACTTT.

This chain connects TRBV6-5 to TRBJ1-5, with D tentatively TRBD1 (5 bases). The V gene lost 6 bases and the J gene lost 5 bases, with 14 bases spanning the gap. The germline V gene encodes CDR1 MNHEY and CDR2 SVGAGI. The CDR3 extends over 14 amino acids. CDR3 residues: CASSPGDGHQPQHF. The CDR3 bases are TGTGCCAGCAGCCCCGGGGACGGGCATCAGCCCCAGCATTTT.

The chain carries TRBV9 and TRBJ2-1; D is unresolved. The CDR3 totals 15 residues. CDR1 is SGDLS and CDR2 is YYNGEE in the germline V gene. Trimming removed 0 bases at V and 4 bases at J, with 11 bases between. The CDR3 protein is CASSVEISQYNEQFF. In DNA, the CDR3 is TGTGCCAGCAGCGTAGAGATTAGCCAGTACAATGAGCAGTTCTTC.

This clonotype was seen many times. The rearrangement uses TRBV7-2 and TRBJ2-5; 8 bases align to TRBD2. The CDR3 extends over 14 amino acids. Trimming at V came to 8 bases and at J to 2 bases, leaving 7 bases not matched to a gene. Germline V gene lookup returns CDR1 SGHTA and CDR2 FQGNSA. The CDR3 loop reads CASSAGRAQETQYF. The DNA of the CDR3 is TGTGCCAGCTCGGCCGGGAGGGCACAAGAGACCCAGTACTTC. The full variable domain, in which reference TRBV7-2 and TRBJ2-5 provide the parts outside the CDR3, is GAGVSQSPSNKVTEKGKDVELRCDPISGHTALYWYRQSLGQGLEFLIYFQGNSAPDKSGLPSDRFSAERTGGSVSTLTIQRTQQEDSAVYLCASSAGRAQETQYFGPGTRLLVL.

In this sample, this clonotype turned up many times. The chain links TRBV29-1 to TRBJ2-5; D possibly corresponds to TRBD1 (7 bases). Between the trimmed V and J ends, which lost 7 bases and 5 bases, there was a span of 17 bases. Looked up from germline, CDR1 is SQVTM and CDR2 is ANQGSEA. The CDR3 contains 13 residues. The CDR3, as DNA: TGCAGCGGCACCAAGACAGGGAGGGAGACCCAGTACTTC. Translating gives CSGTKTGRETQYF.

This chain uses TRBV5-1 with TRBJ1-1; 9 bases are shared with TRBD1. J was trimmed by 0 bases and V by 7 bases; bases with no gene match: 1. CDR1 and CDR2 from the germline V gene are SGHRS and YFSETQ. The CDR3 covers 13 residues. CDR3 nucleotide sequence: TGCGCCAGCCGGACAGGGGTGAACACTGAAGCTTTCTTT. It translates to CASRTGVNTEAFF.

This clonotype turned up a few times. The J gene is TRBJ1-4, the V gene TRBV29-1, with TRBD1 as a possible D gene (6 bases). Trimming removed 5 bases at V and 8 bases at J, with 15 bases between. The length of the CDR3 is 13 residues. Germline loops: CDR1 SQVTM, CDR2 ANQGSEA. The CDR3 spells CSVKQGIGEKLFF. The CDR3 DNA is TGCAGCGTTAAACAGGGAATCGGAGAAAAACTGTTTTTT.

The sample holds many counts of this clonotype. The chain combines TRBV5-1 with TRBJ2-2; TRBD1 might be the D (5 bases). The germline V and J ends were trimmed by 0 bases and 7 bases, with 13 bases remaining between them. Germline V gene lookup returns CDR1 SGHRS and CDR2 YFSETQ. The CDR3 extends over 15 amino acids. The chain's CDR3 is CASSLAQGRDGELFF. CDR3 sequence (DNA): TGCGCCAGCAGCTTGGCGCAGGGAAGGGACGGGGAGCTGTTTTTT. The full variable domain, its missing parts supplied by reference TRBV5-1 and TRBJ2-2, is KAGVTQTPRYLIKTRGQQVTLSCSPISGHRSVSWYQQTPGQGLQFLFEYFSETQRNKGNFPGRFSGRQFSNSRSEMNVSTLELGDSALYLCASSLAQGRDGELFFGEGSRLTVL.

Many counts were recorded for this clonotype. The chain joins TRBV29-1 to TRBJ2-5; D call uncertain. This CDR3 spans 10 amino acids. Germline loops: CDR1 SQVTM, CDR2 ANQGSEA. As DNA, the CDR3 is TGCGCCGGGCTCCAAGAGACCCAGTACTTC. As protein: CAGLQETQYF. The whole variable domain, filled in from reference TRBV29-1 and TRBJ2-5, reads SAVISQKPSRDICQRGTSLTIQCQVDSQVTMMFWYRQQPGQSLTLIATANQGSEATYESGFVIDKFPISRPNLTFSTLTVSNMSPEDSSIYLCAGLQETQYFGPGTRLLVL.

CDR3 loop: CAISAQGLNTGELFF. The CDR3 DNA follows: TGTGCCATCAGTGCACAGGGGCTGAACACCGGGGAGCTGTTTTTT. The genes are TRBV10-3 and TRBJ2-2; TRBD1 matches 7 bases. Germline V CDR1 and CDR2: ENHRY, SYGVKD. The CDR3 length is 15 residues. With V trimmed by 4 bases and J by 1 base, 3 bases remained unmatched.

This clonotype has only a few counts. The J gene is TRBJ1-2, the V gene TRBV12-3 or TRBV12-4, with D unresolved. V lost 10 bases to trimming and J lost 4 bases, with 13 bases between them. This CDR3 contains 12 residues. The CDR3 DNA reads TGTGCCATACACGCCCCGGCCTATGGCTACACCTTC. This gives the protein CAIHAPAYGYTF.

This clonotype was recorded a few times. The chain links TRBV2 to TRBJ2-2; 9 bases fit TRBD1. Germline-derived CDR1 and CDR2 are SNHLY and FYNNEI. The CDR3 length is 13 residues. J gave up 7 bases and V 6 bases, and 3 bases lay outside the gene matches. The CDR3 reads CASSRTGDGELFF. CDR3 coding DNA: TGTGCCAGCAGCCGGACAGGGGACGGGGAGCTGTTTTTT.

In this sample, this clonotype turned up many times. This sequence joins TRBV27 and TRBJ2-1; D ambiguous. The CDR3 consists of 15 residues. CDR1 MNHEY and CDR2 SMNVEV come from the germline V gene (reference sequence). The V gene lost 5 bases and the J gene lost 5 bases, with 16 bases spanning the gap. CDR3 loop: CASSASTGRHNEQFF. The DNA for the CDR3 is TGTGCCAGCAGTGCCTCCACCGGCCGACACAATGAGCAGTTCTTC.

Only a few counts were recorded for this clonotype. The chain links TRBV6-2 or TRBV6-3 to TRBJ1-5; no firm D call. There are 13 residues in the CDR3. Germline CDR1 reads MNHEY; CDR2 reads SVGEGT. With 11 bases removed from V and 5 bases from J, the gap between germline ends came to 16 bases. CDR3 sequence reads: CAGRVYVDQPQHF. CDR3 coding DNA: TGTGCCGGCCGGGTTTACGTGGATCAGCCCCAGCATTTT.

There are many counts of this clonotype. The CDR3 bases are TGTGCCAGCAGTATCATAGGCCCCCAGCAGTACTTC. It yields the protein CASSIIGPQQYF. The rearrangement links TRBV6-6 to TRBJ2-7; D is unresolved. The CDR3 totals 12 residues. V shed 5 bases and J shed 8 bases, with 13 bases lying between them. Germline values: CDR1 MNHNY, CDR2 SVGAGI (reference sequence).

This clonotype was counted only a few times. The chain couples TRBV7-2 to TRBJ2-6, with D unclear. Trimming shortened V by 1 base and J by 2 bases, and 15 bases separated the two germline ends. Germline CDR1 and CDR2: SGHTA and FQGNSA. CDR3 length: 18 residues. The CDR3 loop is CASSLVANPPPGANVLTF. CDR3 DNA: TGTGCCAGCAGCTTAGTGGCCAATCCCCCCCCTGGGGCCAACGTCCTGACTTTC. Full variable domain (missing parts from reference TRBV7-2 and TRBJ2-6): GAGVSQSPSNKVTEKGKDVELRCDPISGHTALYWYRQSLGQGLEFLIYFQGNSAPDKSGLPSDRFSAERTGGSVSTLTIQRTQQEDSAVYLCASSLVANPPPGANVLTFGAGSRLTVL.

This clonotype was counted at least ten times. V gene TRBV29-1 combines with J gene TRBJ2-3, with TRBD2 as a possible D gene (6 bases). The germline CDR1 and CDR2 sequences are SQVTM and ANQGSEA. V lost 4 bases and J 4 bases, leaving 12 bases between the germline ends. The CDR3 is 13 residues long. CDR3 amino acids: CSVGEAGPDTQYF. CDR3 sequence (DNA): TGCAGCGTTGGAGAAGCGGGCCCAGATACGCAGTATTTT.

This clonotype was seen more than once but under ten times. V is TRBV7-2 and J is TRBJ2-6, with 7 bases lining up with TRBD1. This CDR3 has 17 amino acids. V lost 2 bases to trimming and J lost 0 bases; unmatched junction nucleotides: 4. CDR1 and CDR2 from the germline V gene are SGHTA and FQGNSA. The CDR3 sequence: CASSLRAGGSGANVLTF. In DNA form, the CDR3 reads TGTGCCAGCAGCTTAAGGGCAGGGGGCTCTGGGGCCAACGTCCTGACTTTC. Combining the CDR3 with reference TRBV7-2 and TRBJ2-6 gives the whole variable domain GAGVSQSPSNKVTEKGKDVELRCDPISGHTALYWYRQSLGQGLEFLIYFQGNSAPDKSGLPSDRFSAERTGGSVSTLTIQRTQQEDSAVYLCASSLRAGGSGANVLTFGAGSRLTVL.